This T cell receptor (beta chain) was captured by sequencing in a study of T cell responses to AZD1222 COVID-19 vaccine. The CDR3 loop spans 16 amino acids. Germline V gene data show CDR1 as MNHEY and CDR2 as SMNVEV (reference sequence). Trimming cost V 1 base and J 0 bases, with 9 bases left between them. Study-wide points: Dominant CD4 TCR responses targeted spike regions 160-218 and 743-854. Clonal diversity was possibly underestimated, and the donors were mostly white British, with more females. Baseline serology detected seropositivity in only a handful of AZD1222 recipients.

Data came from immunoSEQ multiplex PCR; TCRdb stores just in-frame clones and leaves some out. This sample yields some 120,000 clones, of which just over 85% are seen a single time; roughly an eighth belongs to the top ten. Regarding this clone: Its matching antigen is unknown.

The sequencing used peripheral blood, collected on day 0 of AZD1222 vaccination. The clonotype comes from an adult in good health. The chain uses TRBV27 and TRBJ2-2; no definite D call. CDR3 amino acids: CASSLLNTANTGELFF. The CDR3 bases are TGTGCCAGCAGTTTATTAAATACCGCGAACACCGGGGAGCTGTTTTTT.